This TCR beta chain originates from a study of blood T cell repertoires in COVID-19. On the study more broadly: The United States, Italy and Spain were the sources of the acute and convalescent COVID-19 samples. T cells, B-cell-depleted T cells, or PBMCs provided the cDNA or gDNA that served as material.

The CDR3 contains 15 residues. The ends lost 7 bases at V and 2 bases at J; junction bases unmatched: 6. CDR1 is SNHLY and CDR2 is FYNNEI in the germline V gene. Donors were grouped by their self-reported clinical history. Authors' processing steps: Estimated nucleated cell counts came from reference gene primer amplification. The repertoire was sequenced with immunoSEQ multiplex PCR; TCRdb's copy has only in-frame clones and lacks some. That table is the source of V, J and clone size, and D and trimming were worked out from the DNA. This table has 200,000 to 250,000 clones, more than 80% appearing once.

The chain combines TRBV2 with TRBJ2-3, with 10 positions matching TRBD2. The sample comprised PBMCs or T cells enriched from blood (not recorded which). This clonotype originated in a woman aged 18-29 years in a cohort exposed to, infected with or recovered from COVID-19 (not recorded which). In DNA, the CDR3 is TGTGCCAGCATATTAGCGGGGGGCCACACAGATACGCAGTATTTT. Protein sequence: CASILAGGHTDTQYF. Full variable domain (rest looked up from reference TRBV2 and TRBJ2-3): EPEVTQTPSHQVTQMGQEVILRCVPISNHLYFYWYRQILGQKVEFLVSFYNNEISEKSEIFDDQFSVERPDGSNFTLKIRSTKLEDSAMYFCASILAGGHTDTQYFGPGTRLTVL.